Below, one T cell receptor (beta chain) is given with its context. The data originate from a study of blood T cell repertoires in COVID-19. Study-level background: The United States, Italy and Spain supplied acute and convalescent COVID-19 samples.

Per the germline V gene, CDR1 is SGDLS and CDR2 is YYNGEE. V lost 4 bases and J lost 6; bases outside the gene matches: 8. There are 15 residues in the CDR3. Only in-frame clones appear in the TCRdb table, and some are missing; sequencing was by immunoSEQ multiplex PCR. The data contain about 110,000 clones, roughly 80% of them seen just once; the ten biggest clones take up 1.5% to 1.7%. This sequence joins TRBV9 and TRBJ1-2, with 11 bases lining up with TRBD1. This receptor was obtained from a middle-aged man with acute or convalescent COVID-19. Sequenced input: peripheral blood. The CDR3 is CASSPRTGGVNGYTF. The DNA of the CDR3 is TGTGCCAGCAGCCCTCGGACAGGGGGCGTGAATGGCTACACCTTC.